Below, one TCR beta chain is given with its context. This sample was taken from a study of blood T cell repertoires in COVID-19. Using immunoSEQ multiplex PCR, the repertoire was profiled, and TCRdb retains in-frame clones only, with some absent. The table shows 400,000 to 500,000 clones, with 70% to 90% occurring only once. V lost 6 bases to trimming and J lost 1 base; unmatched junction nucleotides: 6. Looked up from germline, CDR1 is MDHEN and CDR2 is SYDVKM. The CDR3 is made up of 15 amino acids. The chain combines TRBV28 with TRBJ2-7; 10 bases map to TRBD1. The sequence came from a woman aged 18-35 years who had been exposed to COVID-19. Sequenced sample: PBMCs or T cells enriched from blood (not recorded which). The CDR3 coding sequence is TGTGCCAGCAGACCGAGACAGGGGGCGTCCTACGAGCAGTACTTC. Protein: CASRPRQGASYEQYF.